These 10 T cell receptor beta chains were sequenced from one sample in a study of shared clonotypes between healthy human individuals. Method: immunoSEQ multiplex PCR; TCRdb's copy keeps in-frame clones and lacks some. The table lists about 1.1 million clones, about 80% of them singletons. Sample: memory CD4+ T cells from PBMCs. The subset denotes: CD45RA-negative fraction. These receptors originate from a man between 18 and 35 years old in good health. Some clones in this sample may be carry-over from other donors' samples.

The chain is built from TRBV7-2 and TRBJ1-5; a possible D gene is TRBD1 (5 bases). The germline gives CDR1 SGHTA, CDR2 FQGNSA. The CDR3 has 14 amino acids. V was shortened by 5 bases and J by 8 bases, with 16 bases between the two germline ends. The CDR3 spells CASSETGTDEPQHF. In DNA form, the CDR3 reads TGTGCCAGCAGCGAAACCGGGACCGACGAGCCCCAGCATTTT.

The V call is TRBV28, the J call TRBJ1-3; D is possibly TRBD1 (6 bases). CDR3 length: 16 amino acids. Trimming pared 4 bases from V and 3 bases from J, leaving 16 bases between. The germline V gene encodes CDR1 MDHEN and CDR2 SYDVKM. In DNA, the CDR3 is TGTGCCAGCAGTTCGCTTACAGGGAGGATTGGAAACACCATATATTTT. It codes for CASSSLTGRIGNTIYF.

V usage is TRBV19 and J usage is TRBJ1-1, with 9 bases fitting TRBD1. Germline V gives CDR1 LNHDA, CDR2 SQIVND (reference sequence). The CDR3 contains 15 residues. V trimming: 7 bases; J trimming: 2 bases; junction bases outside the gene matches: 8. DNA for the CDR3: TGTGCCAGTACCCCTCGGGACAGGGCCAACACTGAAGCTTTCTTT. It codes for CASTPRDRANTEAFF. The full variable domain, its missing parts supplied by reference TRBV19 and TRBJ1-1, is DGGITQSPKYLFRKEGQNVTLSCEQNLNHDAMYWYRQDPGQGLRLIYYSQIVNDFQKGDIAEGYSVSREKKESFPLTVTSAQKNPTAFYLCASTPRDRANTEAFFGQGTRLTVV.

V and J are TRBV2 and TRBJ2-5; 10 bases agree with TRBD1. Unmatched junction bases numbered 9, after V lost 6 bases and J lost 5 bases. Looked up from germline, CDR1 is SNHLY and CDR2 is FYNNEI. CDR3 length equals 15 residues. CDR3 bases: TGTGCCAGCAGCGACAGGGGGCAAATGGTGGAGACCCAGTACTTC. It specifies CASSDRGQMVETQYF.

A word on this clone: With a much larger clone just one base away, this may be a read error. Other DNA sequences from this sample encode an identical CDR3 as well. This chain joins TRBV18 and TRBJ2-1; D is unresolved. Germline values: CDR1 KGHSH, CDR2 LQKENI. The CDR3 runs to 11 residues. CDR3 DNA: TGTGCCAGCTCACCAAACAATGAGCAATTCTTC. This sequence encodes CASSPNNEQFF.

A single count supports this clone. CDR3 amino acids: CASSPPGTSGTYNEQFF. DNA of the CDR3: TGCGCCAGCAGCCCGCCAGGGACTAGCGGGACATACAATGAGCAGTTCTTC. The rearrangement joins TRBV5-1 to TRBJ2-1; 13 bases fit TRBD2. The CDR3 consists of 17 residues. After removal of 4 bases from V and 4 bases from J, the junction contained 8 bases not matched to a gene. Germline CDR1 and CDR2: SGHRS and YFSETQ.

This clone occurred a few times. The chain recombines TRBV6-5 with TRBJ2-5; a weak D match, TRBD1 (5 bases). Trimming stripped 2 bases from V and 2 bases from J, with 15 bases between. The CDR3 loop spans 16 amino acids. Per the germline V gene, CDR1 is MNHEY and CDR2 is SVGAGI. The CDR3 region is CASSYRVAGRQETQYF. In nucleotides, the CDR3 is TGTGCCAGCAGTTACAGGGTTGCAGGGCGACAAGAGACCCAGTACTTC.

The chain links TRBV6-1 to TRBJ1-3; TRBD1 is a possible D gene (6 bases). The CDR3 is 14 amino acids. V was clipped by 5 bases and J by 4 bases, with 12 bases between them. CDR1 and CDR2 (germline): MNHNS, SASEGT. The DNA for the CDR3 is TGTGCCAGCAGTCTCGAGGGGGTGGGAAACACCATATATTTT. The encoded protein is CASSLEGVGNTIYF.

The chain joins TRBV4-2 to TRBJ1-1; unclear D gene. The germline CDR1 and CDR2 sequences are LGHNA and YNFKEQ. Trimming shortened V by 3 bases and J by 0 bases, and 8 bases separated the two germline ends. This CDR3 is 14 amino acids long. The CDR3, as DNA: TGTGCCAGCAGCCAGGGCCCCATGAACACTGAAGCTTTCTTT. Protein sequence: CASSQGPMNTEAFF.

This rearrangement joins TRBV5-4 to TRBJ2-1; 12 nucleotides match TRBD2. Trimming removed 1 base from V and 6 bases from J; junction bases left unmatched: 2. The CDR3 consists of 15 residues. From germline, CDR1 is SGHNT and CDR2 YYREEE (reference sequence). CDR3 DNA sequence: TGTGCCAGCAGCTTGCAACTAGCGGGAGGCAATGAGCAGTTCTTC. Protein sequence: CASSLQLAGGNEQFF.